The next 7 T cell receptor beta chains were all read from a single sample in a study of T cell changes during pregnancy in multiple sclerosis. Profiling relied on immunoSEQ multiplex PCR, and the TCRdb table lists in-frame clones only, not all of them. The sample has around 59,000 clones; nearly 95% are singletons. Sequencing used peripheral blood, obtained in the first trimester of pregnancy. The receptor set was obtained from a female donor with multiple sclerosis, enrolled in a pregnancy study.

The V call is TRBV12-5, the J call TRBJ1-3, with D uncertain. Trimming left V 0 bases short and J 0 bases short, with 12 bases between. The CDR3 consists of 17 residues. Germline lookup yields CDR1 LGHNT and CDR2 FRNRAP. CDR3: CASGLVVWESSGNTIYF. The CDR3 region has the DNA TGTGCTAGTGGTTTGGTTGTATGGGAGTCCTCTGGAAACACCATATATTTT.

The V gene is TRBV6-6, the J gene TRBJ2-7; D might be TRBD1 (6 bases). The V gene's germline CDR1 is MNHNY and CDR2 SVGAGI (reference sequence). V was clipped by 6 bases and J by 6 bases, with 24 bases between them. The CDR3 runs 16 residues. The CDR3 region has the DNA TGTGCCAGCAGCGACCTGGGGCAGGGGTTGCTATTCGAGCAGTACTTC. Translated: CASSDLGQGLLFEQYF.

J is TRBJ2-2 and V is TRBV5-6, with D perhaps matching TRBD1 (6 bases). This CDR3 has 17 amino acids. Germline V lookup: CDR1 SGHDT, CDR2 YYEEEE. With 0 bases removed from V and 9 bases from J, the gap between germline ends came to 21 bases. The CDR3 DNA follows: TGTGCCAGCAGCTTGGGGGGTTTACAGGGAATTCACCGGGAGCTGTTTTTT. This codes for CASSLGGLQGIHRELFF.

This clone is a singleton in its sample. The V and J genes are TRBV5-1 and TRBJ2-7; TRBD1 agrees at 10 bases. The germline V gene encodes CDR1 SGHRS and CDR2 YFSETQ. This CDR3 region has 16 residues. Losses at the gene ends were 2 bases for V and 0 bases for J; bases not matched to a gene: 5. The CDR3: CASSLRRDRGSYEQYF. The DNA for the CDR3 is TGCGCCAGCAGCTTAAGACGGGACAGGGGCTCCTACGAGCAGTACTTC.

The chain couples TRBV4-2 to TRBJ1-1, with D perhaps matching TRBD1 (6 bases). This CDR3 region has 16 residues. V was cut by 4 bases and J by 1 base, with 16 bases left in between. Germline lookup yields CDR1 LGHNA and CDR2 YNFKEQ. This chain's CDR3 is CASSLRQMTGNTEAFF. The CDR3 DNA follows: TGTGCCAGCAGCCTAAGGCAAATGACAGGGAACACTGAAGCTTTCTTT.

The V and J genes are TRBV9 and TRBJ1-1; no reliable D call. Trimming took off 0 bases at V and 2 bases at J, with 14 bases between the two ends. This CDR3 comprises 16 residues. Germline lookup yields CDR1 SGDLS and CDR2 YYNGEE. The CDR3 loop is CASSVGRRPENTEAFF. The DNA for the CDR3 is TGTGCCAGCAGCGTAGGTCGCAGGCCCGAAAACACTGAAGCTTTCTTT.

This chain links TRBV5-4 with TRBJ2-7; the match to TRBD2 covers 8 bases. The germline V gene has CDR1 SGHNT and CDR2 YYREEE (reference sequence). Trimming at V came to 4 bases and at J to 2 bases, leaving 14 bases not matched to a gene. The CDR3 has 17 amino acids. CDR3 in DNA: TGTGCCAGCAGCAAGACCCGCGGGGGGACCCTAACCTACGAGCAGTACTTC. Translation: CASSKTRGGTLTYEQYF. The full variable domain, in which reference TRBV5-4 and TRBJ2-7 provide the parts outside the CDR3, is ETGVTQSPTHLIKTRGQQVTLRCSSQSGHNTVSWYQQALGQGPQFIFQYYREEENGRGNFPPRFSGLQFPNYSSELNVNALELDDSALYLCASSKTRGGTLTYEQYFGPGTRLTVT.